One sample yielded the 12 T cell receptor beta chains listed below, sequenced in a study of T cells in Graves' hyperthyroidism and ophthalmopathy. Amplification targeted TCR beta CDR3 regions from RNA transcripts. HTBI primers were the set used in a first-round RT-PCR of the TCR CDR3. TCRdb itself ran the multiplex PCR reads through MiXCR, one entry per CDR3 protein. The sample has a few hundred thousand distinct CDR3 sequences, approximately 14% seen once. Sequences were obtained from blood. The receptors derive from a woman aged 18-29 years with Graves' hyperthyroidism.

This chain joins TRBV7-2 and TRBJ1-2; D unclear. Germline CDR1 and CDR2: SGHTA and FQGNSA. CDR3 length: 11 residues. With 4 bases removed from V and 7 bases from J, the gap between germline ends came to 7 bases. The CDR3 region is CASSSYSGYTF. CDR3 in DNA: TGTGCCAGCAGCTCTTACAGTGGCTACACCTTC. The entire variable domain, with the rest obtained from reference TRBV7-2 and TRBJ1-2, is as follows: GAGVSQSPSNKVTEKGKDVELRCDPISGHTALYWYRQSLGQGLEFLIYFQGNSAPDKSGLPSDRFSAERTGGSVSTLTIQRTQQEDSAVYLCASSSYSGYTFGSGTRLTVV.

This clonotype was detected many times. The chain carries TRBV20-1 and TRBJ1-5; 9 bases are a match to TRBD1. CDR1 and CDR2 (germline): DFQATT, SNEGSKA (reference sequence). After removal of 7 bases from V and 5 bases from J, the junction contained 3 bases not matched to a gene. CDR3 length: 12 amino acids. CDR3 coding DNA: TGCAGTGTTAGGACAGGGGATCAGCCCCAGCATTTT. Amino acid sequence: CSVRTGDQPQHF.

This clonotype was seen at least ten times. The J gene is TRBJ1-2, the V gene TRBV9, with TRBD1 matching over 10 bases. The V gene's germline CDR1 is SGDLS and CDR2 YYNGEE. The junction had 4 bases not matched to a gene; V was cut back by 2 bases and J by 0 bases. The CDR3 sequence is 16 residues long. The CDR3 nucleotides are TGTGCCAGCAGCGTCGGACAGGGGGGTTCTAACTATGGCTACACCTTC. Its protein is CASSVGQGGSNYGYTF.

This clonotype was seen ten or more times. This chain connects TRBV12-3 or TRBV12-4 to TRBJ2-4, with TRBD2 identical over 7 bases. V lost 5 bases and J lost 0; bases outside the gene matches: 4. The CDR3 is 15 amino acids. The CDR3, as DNA: TGTGCCAGCAGTACTCGCGGGGGAGCCAAAAACATTCAGTACTTC. Translating gives CASSTRGGAKNIQYF.

This rearrangement joins TRBV28 to TRBJ1-1; no clear D. This CDR3 has 16 residues. V was clipped by 3 bases and J by 1 base, with 15 bases between them. Germline-derived CDR1 and CDR2 are MDHEN and SYDVKM. The CDR3 coding sequence is TGTGCCAGCAGTTTCAACAGAGGGTTTAGGAACACTGAAGCTTTCTTT. Translated: CASSFNRGFRNTEAFF.

This clonotype was recorded at least ten times. This chain uses TRBV6-1 with TRBJ2-1, with 10 bases aligning to TRBD2. With V trimmed by 5 bases and J by 7 bases, 5 bases remained unmatched. The CDR3 is 14 amino acids. Germline V lookup: CDR1 MNHNS, CDR2 SASEGT. The CDR3 DNA follows: TGTGCCAGCAGTTACGCTAGCGGGGGTAATGAGCAGTTCTTC. Its protein is CASSYASGGNEQFF.

The chain recombines TRBV28 with TRBJ1-1; the D gene is possibly TRBD1 (6 bases). Between the trimmed V and J ends, which lost 5 bases and 2 bases, there was a span of 15 bases. The CDR3 length is 15 residues. The germline V gene encodes CDR1 MDHEN and CDR2 SYDVKM. CDR3 residues: CASSPTGTPNTEAFF. The CDR3 DNA sequence: TGTGCCAGCAGTCCTACCGGGACACCTAACACTGAAGCTTTCTTT.

The table lists this clonotype with many counts. The chain links TRBV27 to TRBJ1-5; D gene uncertain. The germline gives CDR1 MNHEY, CDR2 SMNVEV (reference sequence). The CDR3 has 16 residues. The V gene lost 5 bases and the J gene lost 1 base, with 15 bases spanning the gap. The CDR3 loop reads CASSPGPKSSNQPQHF. CDR3 DNA: TGTGCCAGCAGTCCAGGACCGAAGTCCAGCAATCAGCCCCAGCATTTT.

This clonotype was seen repeatedly, ten times or more. The chain links TRBV29-1 to TRBJ2-7; D might be TRBD2 (7 bases). Between the trimmed V and J ends, which lost 1 base and 0 bases, there was a span of 16 bases. The CDR3 loop spans 16 amino acids. The germline CDR1 and CDR2 sequences are SQVTM and ANQGSEA. CDR3 amino acids: CSVEGPRGASSYEQYF. The CDR3 region has the DNA TGCAGCGTTGAAGGCCCCCGGGGGGCGAGCTCCTACGAGCAGTACTTC.

This clonotype was picked up a small number of times. The chain couples TRBV7-8 to TRBJ1-5; D gene ambiguous. The CDR3 is 14 residues long. The V end was cut by 2 bases, the J end by 6 bases, with 11 bases between. Germline loops: CDR1 SGHVS, CDR2 FQNEAQ. The CDR3 nucleotides are TGTGCCAGCAGCTTAAACGGTTTTGGTCAGCCCCAGCATTTT. It specifies CASSLNGFGQPQHF. Full variable domain (missing parts from reference TRBV7-8 and TRBJ1-5): GAGVSQSPRYKVAKRGQDVALRCDPISGHVSLFWYQQALGQGPEFLTYFQNEAQLDKSGLPSDRFFAERPEGSVSTLKIQRTQQEDSAVYLCASSLNGFGQPQHFGDGTRLSIL.

This clonotype was counted between two and nine times. The chain uses TRBV2 and TRBJ1-4; the match to TRBD1 covers 7 bases. V was pared by 4 bases and J by 6 bases, with 5 bases of the junction left unmatched. The germline V gene has CDR1 SNHLY and CDR2 FYNNEI. This CDR3 has 14 residues. The CDR3, as DNA: TGTGCCAGCAGTGGGGGGCAGGGGGATGAAAAACTGTTTTTT. As protein: CASSGGQGDEKLFF.

This clonotype came up many times. V usage is TRBV12-3 or TRBV12-4 and J usage is TRBJ1-6; D perhaps matches TRBD1 (5 bases). The CDR3 loop spans 16 amino acids. Trimming removed 5 bases from V and 5 bases from J, with 16 bases in between. CDR3 sequence (DNA): TGTGCCAGCAGTCCATTTCGGCAGGGCGATAATTCACCCCTCCACTTT. This codes for CASSPFRQGDNSPLHF.